These T cell receptor beta chains were read from a single sample in a study of blood T cell repertoires in COVID-19. Clones were sequenced by immunoSEQ multiplex PCR, and TCRdb holds only the in-frame ones, with some missing. The data show approximately 240,000 clones, 80% to 90% seen once. The specimen was peripheral blood. These receptors all come from a man aged 45-65 years with acute or convalescent COVID-19. CDR3s include the opening cysteine and the closing phenylalanine or tryptophan.

TRBV28	TRBJ2-7	CASSTPGRGYEQYF
TRBV6-5	TRBJ2-7	CASSYSRRVSYEQYF
TRBV6-5	TRBJ1-1	CASSYSSTNTEAFF
TRBV7-3	TRBJ2-1	CASSEQGYEQFF
TRBV14	TRBJ1-2	CASSPRWPGGYGYTF
TRBV30	TRBJ1-2	CAWSGGVPGGYTF
TRBV6-5	TRBJ2-7	CASSRLAGGYEQYF
TRBV5-1	TRBJ1-1	CASSLVSNEAFF
TRBV9	TRBJ1-2	CASSVAGGPGPFRANYGYTF
TRBV28	TRBJ2-7	CASTGSGTGLNEQYF
TRBV28	TRBJ1-1	CASSSLRLGSSNTEAFF
TRBV12-3/TRBV12-4	TRBJ2-7	CASKKGGREQYF
TRBV21-1	TRBJ1-4	CASSARDRGPSYEKLFF